The entry below gives a single TCR beta chain sequence along with its context. Only in-frame clones appear in the TCRdb table, and some are missing; sequencing was by immunoSEQ multiplex PCR. Of 160,000 or so clones listed, roughly 90% were seen once; the top ten hold approximately 1.4%. The sample belongs to a study of blood T cell repertoires in COVID-19. V gave up 1 base and J gave up 5 bases, with 24 bases separating them. This CDR3 region has 20 residues. The V gene's germline CDR1 is LNHNV and CDR2 YYDKDF (reference sequence). The rearrangement links TRBV15 to TRBJ1-6, with D possibly TRBD1 on 6 matching bases. The sequence came from a woman aged 45-65 years with acute or convalescent COVID-19. Sequencing used peripheral blood. The CDR3, as DNA: TGTGCCACCAGCAGAGGGGACACAAAGGGCATAGGAGGAAATAATTCACCCCTCCACTTT. It specifies CATSRGDTKGIGGNNSPLHF.